One and the same sample provided the 28 T cell receptor beta chains below, sequenced in a study of T cell responses to AZD1222 COVID-19 vaccine. The method was immunoSEQ multiplex PCR; TCRdb's version includes in-frame clones alone and lacks a portion of them. This table holds around 150,000 clones, 75% to 95% found once. The sequencing used peripheral blood, collected 28 days after the second AZD1222 dose. The source of these receptors is an adult who received the AZD1222 COVID-19 vaccine.

This clone was recorded only once. J is TRBJ1-1 and V is TRBV19; possible D gene TRBD1, 6 bases. Trimming stripped 8 bases from V and 1 base from J, with 20 bases between. Germline loops: CDR1 LNHDA, CDR2 SQIVND (reference sequence). This CDR3 is built from 16 residues. CDR3 DNA sequence: TGTGCCAGTCGGAACAGGGTAGGCTTCGGGAACACTGAAGCTTTCTTT. Translating it yields CASRNRVGFGNTEAFF.

The rearrangement joins TRBV2 to TRBJ1-2, with 7 nucleotides matching TRBD1. V lost 4 bases, J lost 2 bases, and 7 bases stayed unmatched. CDR3 length: 15 residues. The germline V gene encodes CDR1 SNHLY and CDR2 FYNNEI. The CDR3 loop reads CASSAIQGSNYGYTF. CDR3 coding DNA: TGTGCCAGCAGTGCCATACAGGGGTCGAACTATGGCTACACCTTC.

V gene TRBV7-6 combines with J gene TRBJ2-2; 7 nucleotides align to TRBD1. With 5 bases clipped from V and 4 bases from J, the junction kept 7 bases outside the gene matches. The CDR3 consists of 15 residues. CDR1 is SGHVS, CDR2 FNYEAQ, per germline. Here the CDR3 DNA reads TGTGCCAGCAGCCGGACCTACAGGGGCACCGGGGAGCTGTTTTTT. Translated: CASSRTYRGTGELFF.

The chain combines TRBV7-6 with TRBJ2-2; 9 positions agree with TRBD2. V gave up 3 bases and J gave up 3 bases; unmatched junction bases: 5. The CDR3 contains 16 residues. In germline, CDR1 is SGHVS, CDR2 FNYEAQ. Here the CDR3 reads CASSLSLAGHTGELFF. DNA for the CDR3: TGTGCCAGCAGCTTGAGCCTAGCGGGGCACACCGGGGAGCTGTTTTTT.

V usage is TRBV10-3 and J usage is TRBJ1-6; tentative D call: TRBD1 (5 bases). The CDR3 loop spans 15 amino acids. Germline CDR1 ENHRY, CDR2 SYGVKD. Trimming pared 6 bases from V and 7 bases from J, leaving 16 bases between. The CDR3 bases are TGTGCCATCAGAAACAGGAGCGATATGAATTCACCCCTCCACTTT. As protein: CAIRNRSDMNSPLHF.

The chain employs TRBV5-4 and TRBJ1-6, with D uncertain. The CDR3 length is 14 residues. Germline CDR1 reads SGHNT; CDR2 reads YYREEE (reference sequence). V lost 0 bases, J lost 6 bases, and 7 bases lay in between. The DNA of the CDR3 is TGTGCCAGCAGCTTGGAAGGCGGTAATTCACCCCTCCACTTT. This sequence encodes CASSLEGGNSPLHF.

The rearrangement uses TRBV3-1 (or the pseudogene TRBV3-2) and TRBJ2-7; 9 nucleotides agree with TRBD2. This CDR3 has 15 amino acids. Germline values: CDR1 LGHDT, CDR2 YNNKEL (reference sequence). V shed 1 base and J 2 bases; nucleotides not matched to a gene: 3. The CDR3 loop is CASSQGAGGAYEQYF. The CDR3 nucleotides read TGTGCCAGCAGCCAAGGTGCGGGAGGGGCCTACGAGCAGTACTTC.

This chain connects TRBV7-2 to TRBJ1-2; D remains ambiguous. This CDR3 is 14 amino acids long. Looked up from germline, CDR1 is SGHTA and CDR2 is FQGNSA. Trimming cost V 5 bases and J 4 bases, with 14 bases left between them. The CDR3 nucleotides read TGTGCCAGCAGCCCAAGGGTCGGAGGCTATGGCTACACCTTC. Its translation is CASSPRVGGYGYTF.

J is TRBJ2-2 and V is TRBV10-3; 12 bases fit TRBD2. V shed 10 bases and J 6 bases; nucleotides not matched to a gene: 9. The CDR3 has 15 amino acids. Germline V gene sequence: CDR1 ENHRY, CDR2 SYGVKD. Here the CDR3 reads CATGGGLAGPGELFF. The CDR3 region has the DNA TGTGCCACAGGGGGGGGACTAGCGGGTCCCGGGGAGCTGTTTTTT.

The chain carries TRBV24-1 and TRBJ2-1; D uncertain. This CDR3 spans 12 amino acids. The germline V and J ends were trimmed by 0 bases and 16 bases, with 12 bases remaining between them. Germline-derived CDR1 and CDR2 are KGHDR and SFDVKD. The CDR3 spells CATSDLGSPSFF. The DNA for the CDR3 is TGTGCCACCAGTGATTTGGGCAGTCCGTCATTCTTC.

The genes are TRBV11-2 and TRBJ2-3; D unclear. V lost 5 bases and J 0 bases, leaving 3 bases between the germline ends. Germline V gene sequence: CDR1 SGHAT, CDR2 FQNNGV. The CDR3 is 12 residues long. In nucleotides, the CDR3 is TGTGCCAGCAGCGCGAGCACAGATACGCAGTATTTT. Its protein is CASSASTDTQYF.

This chain connects TRBV6-1 to TRBJ2-1, with D maybe TRBD2 (5 bases). The CDR3 has 16 residues. The germline gives CDR1 MNHNS, CDR2 SASEGT. Trimming took 4 bases from V and 0 from J, leaving 13 bases between them. Here the CDR3 DNA reads TGTGCCAGCAGTGCCCAGAGGGCGATCTCCTACAATGAGCAGTTCTTC. Protein product: CASSAQRAISYNEQFF.

This chain links TRBV5-1 with TRBJ2-7; no clear D gene. V lost 4 bases and J lost 3, with 8 bases in between. Germline V gene lookup returns CDR1 SGHRS and CDR2 YFSETQ. The CDR3 extends over 12 amino acids. CDR3 nucleotides: TGCGCCAGCAGCAGCGAGGACTACGAGCAGTACTTC. Translating gives CASSSEDYEQYF.

The chain combines TRBV5-6 with TRBJ2-3; the match to TRBD1 covers 7 bases. The CDR3 totals 15 residues. Trimming cost V 4 bases and J 2 bases; bases outside gene matches: 7. Germline V gene data show CDR1 as SGHDT and CDR2 as YYEEEE. In nucleotides, the CDR3 is TGTGCCAGCAGCCCAGAACAGGGGCCCACAGATACGCAGTATTTT. It encodes CASSPEQGPTDTQYF.

The gene calls are TRBV7-9 and TRBJ2-1; 12 nucleotides match TRBD2. J gave up 7 bases and V 5 bases, and 9 bases lay outside the gene matches. This CDR3 is built from 16 residues. Germline V CDR1 and CDR2: SEHNR, FQNEAQ (reference sequence). The CDR3 DNA sequence: TGTGCCAGCAGCGGACAGACTAGCGGGAGAGGGAATGAGCAGTTCTTC. Translating gives CASSGQTSGRGNEQFF.

The chain links TRBV6-1 to TRBJ1-4; 7 bases agree with TRBD1. The germline CDR1 and CDR2 sequences are MNHNS and SASEGT. The CDR3 totals 13 residues. Unmatched junction bases numbered 2, after V lost 2 bases and J lost 8 bases. The CDR3 sequence is CASSEQGGEKLFF. The CDR3 DNA sequence: TGTGCCAGCAGTGAACAGGGGGGCGAAAAACTGTTTTTT.

This clone was counted between two and nine times. The V gene is TRBV30, the J gene TRBJ1-1; D is possibly TRBD1 (5 bases). V was trimmed by 1 base and J by 0 bases, leaving 9 bases between them. The CDR3 spans 14 residues. Germline CDR1 GTSNPN, CDR2 SVGIG (reference sequence). The CDR3 coding sequence is TGTGCCTGGAGTGCAGGGCTCATGAACACTGAAGCTTTCTTT. Translated, it gives CAWSAGLMNTEAFF.

The chain has TRBV10-3 and TRBJ1-5, with TRBD1 matching 7 bases. The CDR3 sequence is 13 residues long. V was pared by 6 bases and J by 3 bases, with 2 bases of the junction left unmatched. Germline V gene sequence: CDR1 ENHRY, CDR2 SYGVKD. This CDR3 reads CAIRGQINQPQHF. In DNA, the CDR3 is TGTGCCATCAGGGGACAGATCAATCAGCCCCAGCATTTT.

CDR3 region: CASSPWTGWPFF. CDR3 bases: TGTGCCAGCAGCCCGTGGACGGGATGGCCGTTCTTC. The rearrangement uses TRBV7-9 and TRBJ2-1; D is perhaps TRBD2 (5 bases). Trimming took 5 bases from V and 15 from J, leaving 17 bases between them. The germline CDR1 and CDR2 sequences are SEHNR and FQNEAQ (reference sequence). CDR3 length: 12 amino acids.

The chain carries TRBV5-1 and TRBJ1-2, with 7 bases matching TRBD1. CDR1 is SGHRS and CDR2 is YFSETQ in the germline V gene. The length of the CDR3 is 12 residues. The trim removed 1 base at V and 8 bases at J, leaving 2 bases unmatched. The CDR3 protein is CASSLSGGGYTF. CDR3 sequence (DNA): TGCGCCAGCAGCTTGTCAGGGGGAGGCTACACCTTC.

The rearrangement joins TRBV2 to TRBJ1-1; D might be TRBD1 (5 bases). Germline values: CDR1 SNHLY, CDR2 FYNNEI. This CDR3 spans 16 amino acids. Trimming took 2 bases from V and 5 from J, leaving 18 bases between them. This CDR3 reads CASSERGGEFGTEAFF. CDR3 nucleotides: TGTGCCAGCAGTGAAAGGGGAGGGGAATTTGGGACTGAAGCTTTCTTT. The full variable domain, with the rest looked up from reference TRBV2 and TRBJ1-1, is EPEVTQTPSHQVTQMGQEVILRCVPISNHLYFYWYRQILGQKVEFLVSFYNNEISEKSEIFDDQFSVERPDGSNFTLKIRSTKLEDSAMYFCASSERGGEFGTEAFFGQGTRLTVV.

The CDR3 loop reads CASSYRPTGTVGTIYF. As DNA, the CDR3 is TGTGCCAGCAGCTATCGTCCCACAGGGACTGTCGGCACCATATATTTT. The J gene is TRBJ1-3, the V gene TRBV7-9, with D tentatively TRBD1 (6 bases). Germline V gene data show CDR1 as SEHNR and CDR2 as FQNEAQ (reference sequence). V lost 4 bases and J 9 bases, leaving 22 bases between the germline ends. CDR3 length equals 16 residues.

This clone appeared once. The V gene is TRBV5-1, the J gene TRBJ1-1, with D maybe TRBD1 (6 bases). The CDR3 is 14 amino acids. Trimming cost V 6 bases and J 3 bases, with 15 bases left between them. The germline V gene encodes CDR1 SGHRS and CDR2 YFSETQ. The CDR3 spells CASIGGARDTEAFF. The CDR3, as DNA: TGCGCCAGCATTGGGGGGGCTCGAGACACTGAAGCTTTCTTT.

Only a few counts were recorded for this clone. This rearrangement joins TRBV7-2 to TRBJ2-3; D is unresolved. In germline, CDR1 is SGHTA, CDR2 FQGNSA. The CDR3 has 15 amino acids. The V end lost 0 bases, the J end lost 0 bases, and 7 bases lay between the germline ends. CDR3 region: CASSLAAESTDTQYF. CDR3 nucleotides: TGTGCCAGCAGCTTAGCCGCAGAAAGCACAGATACGCAGTATTTT.

The CDR3, as DNA: TGTGCCACCAGCATTATTGCGGGGTTCACAGATACGCAGTATTTT. Translation gives CATSIIAGFTDTQYF. The chain links TRBV15 to TRBJ2-3; a possible D gene is TRBD2 (6 bases). Germline assignment: CDR1 LNHNV and CDR2 YYDKDF (reference sequence). The CDR3 contains 15 residues. The germline V and J ends were trimmed by 4 bases and 2 bases, with 13 bases remaining between them.

The rearrangement uses TRBV5-1 and TRBJ1-2; 7 bases agree with TRBD1. The J segment lost 3 bases and the V segment lost 4 bases, leaving 6 bases of the junction unmatched. Germline V gene lookup returns CDR1 SGHRS and CDR2 YFSETQ. This CDR3 has 14 residues. The chain's CDR3 is CASSPGGVDYGYTF. The DNA for the CDR3 is TGCGCCAGCAGCCCAGGGGGGGTCGACTATGGCTACACCTTC.

Concerning this clone: At the DNA level, this CDR3 is encoded by other sequences in the same sample as well. The chain employs TRBV15 and TRBJ1-5, with no clear D. The germline gives CDR1 LNHNV, CDR2 YYDKDF (reference sequence). With 0 bases removed from V and 1 base from J, the gap between germline ends came to 7 bases. CDR3 length: 15 residues. The CDR3 region is CATSRDGASNQPQHF. CDR3 DNA sequence: TGTGCCACCAGCAGAGATGGTGCCAGCAATCAGCCCCAGCATTTT.

This clone was seen only once. One end of the junction varies from germline; a read error may be responsible. The V call is TRBV2, the J call TRBJ1-3; perhaps TRBD1 as D (6 bases). The CDR3 spans 12 residues. Germline V gene sequence: CDR1 SNHLY, CDR2 FYNNEI. The CDR3 DNA reads as TGTGCCAGCAGTGTACAGGGCAAAGGGGCCGATTTT. The encoded protein is CASSVQGKGADF.